Shown below are 9 T cell receptor beta chains from a single sample sequenced in a study of blood T cell repertoires in COVID-19. This table comes from immunoSEQ multiplex PCR, and its TCRdb copy is limited to in-frame clones, with some not included. This sample has about 99,000 clones, with roughly 80% found just once. Sequencing was done on a sample of peripheral blood. These receptors originate from a man aged 55 to 70 with acute or convalescent COVID-19.

V usage is TRBV19 and J usage is TRBJ2-1; D is perhaps TRBD2 (5 bases). This CDR3 is built from 16 residues. CDR1 is LNHDA and CDR2 is SQIVND in the germline V gene (reference sequence). Trimming removed 5 bases at V and 6 bases at J, with 20 bases between. CDR3 region: CASSPDGKGGINEQFF. The CDR3, as DNA: TGTGCCAGTAGTCCCGACGGGAAAGGAGGTATCAATGAGCAGTTCTTC.

The genes are TRBV4-3 and TRBJ1-5; tentative D call: TRBD1 (5 bases). The V gene lost 3 bases and the J gene lost 2 bases, with 8 bases spanning the gap. The germline V gene has CDR1 LGHNA and CDR2 YSLEER. CDR3 length equals 14 residues. The CDR3 protein is CASSQETGNQPQHF. For the CDR3, the DNA is TGCGCCAGCAGCCAGGAGACAGGCAATCAGCCCCAGCATTTT.

This clone was found once. The chain recombines TRBV19 with TRBJ2-3; D might be TRBD2 (7 bases). Germline CDR1 reads LNHDA; CDR2 reads SQIVND (reference sequence). V lost 7 bases to trimming and J lost 1 base, with 18 bases between them. This CDR3 spans 16 amino acids. The CDR3 loop is CASMKGGGEGTDTQYF. CDR3 bases: TGTGCCAGTATGAAGGGGGGGGGAGAAGGCACAGATACGCAGTATTTT.

This clone was recorded a few times. V usage is TRBV19 and J usage is TRBJ2-3, with D possibly TRBD1 on 5 matching bases. The V and J ends lost 6 bases and 5 bases respectively, with 12 bases between them. Germline CDR1 LNHDA, CDR2 SQIVND (reference sequence). This CDR3 is 13 amino acids long. CDR3 protein: CASRKDSQDTQYF. CDR3 DNA sequence: TGTGCCAGTAGAAAAGACAGTCAAGATACGCAGTATTTT. Looking up the rest from reference TRBV19 and TRBJ2-3 gives the full variable domain: DGGITQSPKYLFRKEGQNVTLSCEQNLNHDAMYWYRQDPGQGLRLIYYSQIVNDFQKGDIAEGYSVSREKKESFPLTVTSAQKNPTAFYLCASRKDSQDTQYFGPGTRLTVL.

This clone was counted a few times. DNA of the CDR3: TGTGCCAGCAGCCCCGGGACAGCCCTAGATTCCTACGAGCAGTACTTC. Translated, it gives CASSPGTALDSYEQYF. The chain employs TRBV7-8 and TRBJ2-7; TRBD1 agrees at 7 bases. CDR1 SGHVS and CDR2 FQNEAQ come from the germline V gene. Losses at the gene ends were 5 bases for V and 1 base for J; bases not matched to a gene: 11. CDR3 size: 16 residues.

This rearrangement joins TRBV19 to TRBJ2-5; 7 nucleotides align to TRBD1. V was pared by 5 bases and J by 4 bases, with 7 bases of the junction left unmatched. The CDR3 sequence is 14 residues long. CDR1 is LNHDA, CDR2 SQIVND, per germline (reference sequence). The CDR3 is CASSGGQPPETQYF. The CDR3 nucleotides read TGTGCCAGTAGTGGGGGACAGCCCCCAGAGACCCAGTACTTC.

The J gene is TRBJ2-4, the V gene TRBV2, with 7 positions matching TRBD1. The germline V gene encodes CDR1 SNHLY and CDR2 FYNNEI. J was trimmed by 5 bases and V by 6 bases; bases with no gene match: 7. The CDR3 runs to 14 residues. The CDR3, as DNA: TGTGCCAGCAGCCAACAGGGGCGGGAAAACATTCAGTACTTC. Translating gives CASSQQGRENIQYF.

The chain is built from TRBV20-1 and TRBJ1-1; 7 bases are a match to TRBD1. The V and J ends lost 3 bases and 3 bases, in that order; junction bases with no gene match: 4. CDR3 length equals 13 residues. Germline V gives CDR1 DFQATT, CDR2 SNEGSKA (reference sequence). CDR3 amino acids: CSASDREDTEAFF. CDR3 bases: TGCAGTGCTAGTGACAGGGAGGACACTGAAGCTTTCTTT.

This clone was picked up one time. The V and J genes are TRBV14 and TRBJ2-3; D may be TRBD2 (6 bases). CDR3 length: 13 amino acids. V was clipped by 6 bases and J by 3 bases, with 10 bases between them. CDR1 and CDR2 from the germline V gene are SGHDN and FVKESK. The CDR3, as DNA: TGTGCCAGCAGACGGGACTTGACAGATACGCAGTATTTT. Translating it yields CASRRDLTDTQYF.